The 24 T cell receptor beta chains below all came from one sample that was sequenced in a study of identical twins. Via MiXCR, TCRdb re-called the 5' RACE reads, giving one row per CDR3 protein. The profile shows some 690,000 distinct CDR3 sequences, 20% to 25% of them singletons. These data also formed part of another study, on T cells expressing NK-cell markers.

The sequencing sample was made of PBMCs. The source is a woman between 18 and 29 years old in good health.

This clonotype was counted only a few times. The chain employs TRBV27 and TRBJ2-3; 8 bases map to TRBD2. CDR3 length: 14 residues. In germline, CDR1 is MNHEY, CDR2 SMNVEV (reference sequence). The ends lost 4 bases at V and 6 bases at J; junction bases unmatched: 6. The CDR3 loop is CASSSGGSGDTQYF. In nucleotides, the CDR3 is TGTGCCAGCAGTTCGGGAGGGAGCGGGGATACGCAGTATTTT.

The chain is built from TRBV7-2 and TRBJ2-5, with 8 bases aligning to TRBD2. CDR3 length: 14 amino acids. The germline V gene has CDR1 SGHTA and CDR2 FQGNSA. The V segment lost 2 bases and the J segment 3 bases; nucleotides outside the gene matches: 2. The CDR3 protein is CASSLFGGEETQYF. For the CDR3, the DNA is TGTGCCAGCAGCTTATTCGGGGGGGAAGAGACCCAGTACTTC.

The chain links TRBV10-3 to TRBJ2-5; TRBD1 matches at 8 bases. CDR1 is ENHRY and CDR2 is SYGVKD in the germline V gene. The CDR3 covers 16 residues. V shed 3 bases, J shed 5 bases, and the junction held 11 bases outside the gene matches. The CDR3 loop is CAISDRHRGSSETQYF. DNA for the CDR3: TGTGCCATCAGTGACCGGCACAGGGGGAGTTCGGAGACCCAGTACTTC.

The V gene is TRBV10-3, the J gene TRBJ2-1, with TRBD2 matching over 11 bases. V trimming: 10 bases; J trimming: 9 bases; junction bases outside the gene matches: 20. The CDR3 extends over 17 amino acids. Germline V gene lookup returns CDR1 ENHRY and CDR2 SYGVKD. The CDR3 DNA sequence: TGTGCCACAAGACTAGCGGGGTTCGTCGGAGCCGGGGGTGAGCAGTTCTTC. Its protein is CATRLAGFVGAGGEQFF.

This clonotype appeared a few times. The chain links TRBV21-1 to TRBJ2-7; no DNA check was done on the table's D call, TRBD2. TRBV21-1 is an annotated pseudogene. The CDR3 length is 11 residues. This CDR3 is CASTSGYGQYF. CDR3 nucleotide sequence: TGTGCCAGCACCAGCGGGTACGGGCAGTACTTC.

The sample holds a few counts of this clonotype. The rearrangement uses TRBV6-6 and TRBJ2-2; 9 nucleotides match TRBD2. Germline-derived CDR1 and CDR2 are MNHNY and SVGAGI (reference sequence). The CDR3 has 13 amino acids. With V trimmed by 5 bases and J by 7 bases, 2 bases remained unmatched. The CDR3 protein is CASSLAGLGELFF. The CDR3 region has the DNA TGTGCCAGCAGTCTAGCGGGACTCGGGGAGCTGTTTTTT.

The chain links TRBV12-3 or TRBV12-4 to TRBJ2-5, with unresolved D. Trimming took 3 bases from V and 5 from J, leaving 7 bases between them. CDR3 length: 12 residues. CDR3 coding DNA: TGTGCCAGCAGTTTCGGGTTGGAGACCCAGTACTTC. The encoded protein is CASSFGLETQYF.

The CDR3 coding sequence is TGCGCCAGCAGCTTCCCCAGACAATCCTACAATGAGCAGTTCTTC. Protein sequence: CASSFPRQSYNEQFF. The rearrangement links TRBV5-1 to TRBJ2-1; no clear D. Germline V gives CDR1 SGHRS, CDR2 YFSETQ. The CDR3 is made up of 15 amino acids. V was shortened by 2 bases and J by 1 base, with 10 bases between the two germline ends.

The CDR3 region has the DNA TGCAGTGCTCCGGACAGGTACTACGAGCAGTACTTC. Its translation is CSAPDRYYEQYF. V gene TRBV20-1 combines with J gene TRBJ2-7; 7 bases are shared with TRBD1. Germline V lookup: CDR1 DFQATT, CDR2 SNEGSKA (reference sequence). V trimming: 5 bases; J trimming: 3 bases; junction bases outside the gene matches: 4. The CDR3 runs 12 residues.

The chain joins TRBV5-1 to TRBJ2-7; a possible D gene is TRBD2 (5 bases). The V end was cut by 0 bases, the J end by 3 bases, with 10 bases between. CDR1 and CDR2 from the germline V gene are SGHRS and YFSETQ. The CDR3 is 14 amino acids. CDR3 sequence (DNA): TGCGCCAGCAGCTTGGCGGGGTCGGGCTACGAGCAGTACTTC. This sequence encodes CASSLAGSGYEQYF.

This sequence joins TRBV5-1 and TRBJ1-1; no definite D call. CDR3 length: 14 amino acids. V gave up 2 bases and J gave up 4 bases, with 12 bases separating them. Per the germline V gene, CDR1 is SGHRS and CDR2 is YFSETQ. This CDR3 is CASSFRLDSTEAFF. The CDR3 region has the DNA TGCGCCAGCAGCTTTAGGCTCGACTCCACTGAAGCTTTCTTT.

In nucleotides, the CDR3 is TGTGCCAGCAGCCCGTCGGATAGCAGCGAGCAGTTCTTC. Residues: CASSPSDSSEQFF. The chain recombines TRBV12-3 or TRBV12-4 with TRBJ2-1; D is uncertain. The V end was cut by 6 bases, the J end by 10 bases, with 16 bases between. The CDR3 length is 13 residues.

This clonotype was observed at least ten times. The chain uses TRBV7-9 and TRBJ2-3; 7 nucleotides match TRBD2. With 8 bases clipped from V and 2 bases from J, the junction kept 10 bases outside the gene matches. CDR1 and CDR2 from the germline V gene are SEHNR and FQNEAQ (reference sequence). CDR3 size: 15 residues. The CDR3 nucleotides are TGTGCCAGCGCACGGGGCGGGGGAATCACAGATACGCAGTATTTT. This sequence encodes CASARGGGITDTQYF.

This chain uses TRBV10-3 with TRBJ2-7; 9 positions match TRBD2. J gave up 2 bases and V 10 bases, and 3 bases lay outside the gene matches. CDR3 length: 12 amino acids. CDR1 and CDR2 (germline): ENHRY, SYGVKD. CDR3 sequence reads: CATVAGAYEQYF. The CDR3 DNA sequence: TGTGCCACGGTAGCGGGAGCCTACGAGCAGTACTTC.

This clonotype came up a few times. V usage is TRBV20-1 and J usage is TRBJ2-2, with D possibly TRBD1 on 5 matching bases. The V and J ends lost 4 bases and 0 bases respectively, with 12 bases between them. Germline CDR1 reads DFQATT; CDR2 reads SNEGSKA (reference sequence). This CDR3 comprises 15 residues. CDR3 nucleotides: TGCAGTGCTACACAATACAGGCCGAACACCGGGGAGCTGTTTTTT. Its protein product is CSATQYRPNTGELFF.

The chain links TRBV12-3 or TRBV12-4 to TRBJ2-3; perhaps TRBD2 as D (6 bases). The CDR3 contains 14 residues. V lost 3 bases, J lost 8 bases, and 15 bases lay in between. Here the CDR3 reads CASSFGGRTITQYF. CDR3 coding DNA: TGTGCCAGCAGTTTTGGAGGGAGAACGATTACGCAGTATTTT.

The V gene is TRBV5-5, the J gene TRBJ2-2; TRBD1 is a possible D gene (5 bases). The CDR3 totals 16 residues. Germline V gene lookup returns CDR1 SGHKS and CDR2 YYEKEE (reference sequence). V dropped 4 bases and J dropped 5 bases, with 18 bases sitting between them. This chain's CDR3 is CASSPNQGIGTGELFF. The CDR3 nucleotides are TGTGCCAGCAGCCCTAACCAGGGAATTGGGACCGGGGAGCTGTTTTTT.

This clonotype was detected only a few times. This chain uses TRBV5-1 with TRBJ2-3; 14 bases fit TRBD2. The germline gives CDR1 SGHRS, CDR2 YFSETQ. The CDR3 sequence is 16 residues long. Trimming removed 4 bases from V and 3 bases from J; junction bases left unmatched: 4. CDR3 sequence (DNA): TGCGCCAGCAGCGGGACTAGCGGGAGTGGGACAGATACGCAGTATTTT. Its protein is CASSGTSGSGTDTQYF. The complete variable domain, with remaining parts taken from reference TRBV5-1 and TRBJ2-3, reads KAGVTQTPRYLIKTRGQQVTLSCSPISGHRSVSWYQQTPGQGLQFLFEYFSETQRNKGNFPGRFSGRQFSNSRSEMNVSTLELGDSALYLCASSGTSGSGTDTQYFGPGTRLTVL.

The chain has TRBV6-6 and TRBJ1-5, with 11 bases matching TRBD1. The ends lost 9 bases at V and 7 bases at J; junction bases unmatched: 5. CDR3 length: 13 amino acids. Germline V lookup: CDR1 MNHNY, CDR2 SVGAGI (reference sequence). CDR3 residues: CASGQGAGQPQHF. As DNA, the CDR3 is TGTGCCAGTGGACAGGGGGCAGGCCAGCCCCAGCATTTT.

The CDR3 region has the DNA TGTGCCAGCAGTCTCTCCCCAACGAGGTCCAATGAGCAGTTCTTC. This sequence encodes CASSLSPTRSNEQFF. The V and J genes are TRBV9 and TRBJ2-1; D not certain. Germline V gene lookup returns CDR1 SGDLS and CDR2 YYNGEE. This CDR3 spans 15 amino acids. V was shortened by 5 bases and J by 6 bases, with 18 bases between the two germline ends.

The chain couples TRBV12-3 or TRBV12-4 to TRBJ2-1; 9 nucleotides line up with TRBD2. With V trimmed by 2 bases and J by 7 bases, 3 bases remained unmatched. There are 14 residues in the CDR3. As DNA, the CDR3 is TGTGCCAGCAGTTTACTAGCGGGAATGAATGAGCAGTTCTTC. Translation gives CASSLLAGMNEQFF.

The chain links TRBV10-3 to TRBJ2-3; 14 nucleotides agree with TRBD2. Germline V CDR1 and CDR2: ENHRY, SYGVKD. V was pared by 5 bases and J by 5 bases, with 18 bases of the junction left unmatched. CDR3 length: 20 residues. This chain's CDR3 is CAISRLAGGLWFASEDTQYF. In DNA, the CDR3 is TGTGCCATCAGTCGACTAGCGGGGGGGCTTTGGTTTGCTTCAGAAGATACGCAGTATTTT.

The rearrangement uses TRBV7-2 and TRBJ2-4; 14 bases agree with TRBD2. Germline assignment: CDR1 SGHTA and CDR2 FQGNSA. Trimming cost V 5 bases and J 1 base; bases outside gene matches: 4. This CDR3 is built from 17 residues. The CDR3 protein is CASSPRLAGGAKNIQYF. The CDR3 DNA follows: TGTGCCAGCAGCCCTAGACTAGCGGGAGGGGCCAAAAACATTCAGTACTTC.

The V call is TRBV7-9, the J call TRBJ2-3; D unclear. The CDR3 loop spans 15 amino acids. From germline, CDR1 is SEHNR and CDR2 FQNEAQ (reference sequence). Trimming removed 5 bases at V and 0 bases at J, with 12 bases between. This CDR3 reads CASSAMSVSTDTQYF. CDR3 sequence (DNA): TGTGCCAGCAGCGCAATGTCTGTAAGCACAGATACGCAGTATTTT.